Listed below are T cell receptor beta chains from one sample, sequenced in a study of CD8+ T cells in alopecia areata. Data came from immunoSEQ multiplex PCR; TCRdb stores just in-frame clones and leaves some out. The data show about 140,000 clones, 55% to 65% seen once. The sample comprised CD4+ T cells sorted from blood. The receptor source for this set is a human donor in good health. The CDR3 runs from the conserved cysteine through the conserved F or W. A D gene is named only where the DNA matches it firmly. Not all rows give a size; the values are once, few, many and, for expanded clones, a class.

-	-	TRBV9	TRBJ1-1	TGTGCCAGCAGCGTCGGGTCGGACACTGAAGCTTTCTTT	CASSVGSDTEAFF
-	TRBD1	TRBV30	TRBJ1-2	TGTGCCTGGTCCTTTGGGACAGGGACCTATGGCTACACCTTC	CAWSFGTGTYGYTF
-	TRBD1	TRBV4-2	TRBJ2-1	TGTGCCAGCAGCCAAGTTTCAACAGGGGGCCTCAATGAGCAGTTCTTC	CASSQVSTGGLNEQFF
once	TRBD1	TRBV7-8	TRBJ2-7	TGTGCCAGCAGCCTACAAACGACAGGGGGCTACGAGCAGTACTTC	CASSLQTTGGYEQYF
few	-	TRBV14	TRBJ2-1	TGTGCCAGCAGCCAAGGTCGGGAATCCCTCCGGGATGAGCAGTTCTTC	CASSQGRESLRDEQFF
few	TRBD2	TRBV29-1	TRBJ2-7	TGCAGCGTCCGACTAGCGGGAGTGATAGAGCAGTACTTC	CSVRLAGVIEQYF
few	TRBD2	TRBV7-9	TRBJ2-1	TGTGCCAGCAGCCTCAGCGGGACCTCCTACAATGAGCAGTTCTTC	CASSLSGTSYNEQFF
few	-	TRBV5-1	TRBJ2-7	TGCGCCAGCAGCTTGGTGGGAGCAAACGAGCAGTACTTC	CASSLVGANEQYF
-	-	TRBV5-6	TRBJ2-7	TGTGCCAGCAGCTTGGTAAACGAGCAGTACTTC	CASSLVNEQYF
-	-	TRBV23-1	TRBJ1-1	TGCGCCAGCAGTCATTTGAACACTGAAGCTTTCTTT	CASSHLNTEAFF
-	-	TRBV29-1	TRBJ1-1	TGCAGCACCCGATCAGGGAACACTGAAGCTTTCTTT	CSTRSGNTEAFF
-	TRBD2	TRBV4-1	TRBJ2-3	TGCGCCAGCAGCCAGCTAGCGGGTATCACTAGCACAGATACGCAGTATTTT	CASSQLAGITSTDTQYF
-	-	TRBV10-3	TRBJ2-2	TGTGCCATCAGCACAGGGAGCGGGGAGCTGTTTTTT	CAISTGSGELFF
-	-	TRBV10-3	TRBJ2-5	TGTGCCATCAGTGAAGCCGTGACTAGCCAAGAGACCCAGTACTTC	CAISEAVTSQETQYF
-	-	TRBV20-1	TRBJ1-2	TGCAGTGCTAGAGCCGGTAGCCACTTC	CSARAGSHF
-	-	TRBV23-1	TRBJ1-5	TGCGCCAGCAGTCACCGGGGAAGGACAAGAAGTCGGCATTTT	CASSHRGRTRSRHF
-	TRBD2	TRBV5-1	TRBJ2-2	TGCGCCAGCAGGGTTAGCGGGGCCTCGAACACCGGGGAGCTGTTTTTT	CASRVSGASNTGELFF
few	-	TRBV19	TRBJ2-6	TGTGCCAGTAGGAGGGCAGCTGGGGCCAACGTCCTGACTTTC	CASRRAAGANVLTF
-	-	TRBV30	TRBJ2-7	TGTGCCTGGAGTGTGTACGCCCCCCCCGCAGGGCGCATACGACCACCCTTCTACGAGCAGTACTTC	CAWSVYAPPAGRIRPPFYEQYF
few	-	TRBV29-1	TRBJ1-1	TGCAGCGGGGACGGGATGAACACTGAAGCTTTCTTT	CSGDGMNTEAFF
once	-	TRBV7-9	TRBJ2-5	TGTGCCAGCAGCCCCCAAGGGGAGACCCAGTACTTC	CASSPQGETQYF
medium-sized	TRBD1	TRBV2	TRBJ1-5	TGTGCCAGCAGCGCGGGACAGTTTCAGCCCCAGCATTTT	CASSAGQFQPQHF
-	-	TRBV5-1	TRBJ2-3	TGCGCCAGCAGCTTGGGTCCCGGGTTAACGCAGTATTTT	CASSLGPGLTQYF
-	-	TRBV15	TRBJ2-5	TGTGCCACCAGCAGAGTCAGGGCGCAGACCCAGTACTTC	CATSRVRAQTQYF
-	TRBD2	TRBV2	TRBJ2-1	TGTGCCAGCAGATCATCAGACCCCTGGAGCGGGGGATCCTACAATGAGCAGTTCTTC	CASRSSDPWSGGSYNEQFF
-	-	TRBV29-1	TRBJ1-2	TGCAGCGTTGGGATGTGGTCAAGTGAGCGCTATGGCTACACCTTC	CSVGMWSSERYGYTF
-	-	TRBV14	TRBJ2-2	TGTGCCAGCAGCCAAGATCTGGCAGGACGGAACGGGGAGCTGTTTTTT	CASSQDLAGRNGELFF
once	TRBD1	TRBV7-2	TRBJ1-2	TGTGCCAGCAGCTTAGACTACAGGGGTAACTATGGCTACACCTTC	CASSLDYRGNYGYTF
-	TRBD2	TRBV5-1	TRBJ2-1	TGCGCCAGCAGCTGGCTAGCGGGGTACAATGAGCAGTTCTTC	CASSWLAGYNEQFF
few	-	TRBV29-1	TRBJ2-3	TGCAGCGCCGGTCTTAGCACAGATACGCAGTATTTT	CSAGLSTDTQYF
-	TRBD1	TRBV29-1	TRBJ1-1	TGCAGCGCCAGGGGGGGGTTGAACACTGAAGCTTTCTTT	CSARGGLNTEAFF
-	TRBD1	TRBV29-1	TRBJ2-1	TGCAGCGTCCGGACAGGGGGCCGCTGGAATGAGCAGTTCTTC	CSVRTGGRWNEQFF
-	-	TRBV11-2	TRBJ2-1	TGTGCCAGCAGCTTAGTACGGATGGGGCAGTTCTTC	CASSLVRMGQFF
few	-	TRBV6-1	TRBJ2-1	TGTGCCAGCAGTGGCCGGAAATCGGGGCCGGGTAAGGAGCAGTTCTTC	CASSGRKSGPGKEQFF
-	TRBD2	TRBV5-1	TRBJ2-1	TGCGCCAGCAGCTACCCGGGAGGTGAGCAGTTCTTC	CASSYPGGEQFF
-	TRBD2	TRBV27	TRBJ2-5	TGTGCCAGCAGTCTGACTAGCGGGAGCGGTAAGACCCAGTACTTC	CASSLTSGSGKTQYF
-	-	TRBV4-2	TRBJ1-2	TGTGCCAGCAGCCAAGATCCGGGGGAGATGGATGGCTACACCTTC	CASSQDPGEMDGYTF
-	-	TRBV7-2	TRBJ1-1	TGTGCCAGCAGCTTAGGACAGTCGAACACTGAAGCTTTCTTT	CASSLGQSNTEAFF
-	-	TRBV7-8	TRBJ2-7	TGTGCCAGCAGCCTTCTCTTCTACGAGCAGTACTTC	CASSLLFYEQYF
-	TRBD1	TRBV5-6	TRBJ2-5	TGTGCCAGCAGCTTGAGAGGCTCCAGGGGGCCTGGAGAGACCCAGTACTTC	CASSLRGSRGPGETQYF
-	-	TRBV29-1	TRBJ1-2	TGCAGCGGTGCCCAACCGGGCGGGGGCTACACCTTC	CSGAQPGGGYTF
-	-	TRBV9	TRBJ1-5	TGTGCCAGCAGCGTAAACCGGGAGCATTTT	CASSVNREHF
few	TRBD1	TRBV19	TRBJ1-5	TGTGCCAGTATGGAGACAGGGCTGAGCAATCAGCCCCAGCATTTT	CASMETGLSNQPQHF
few	TRBD2	TRBV10-3	TRBJ2-3	TGTGCCATCAGTGAAGGAGGGAGGGCTGATACGCAGTATTTT	CAISEGGRADTQYF
-	-	TRBV5-6	TRBJ1-5	TGTGCCAGCAGCTTGGGGCAGGACAATCAGCCCCAGCATTTT	CASSLGQDNQPQHF
-	-	TRBV28	TRBJ1-2	TGTGCCAGCAGTTCGGACTATGGCTACACCTTC	CASSSDYGYTF
-	-	TRBV4-2	TRBJ1-3	TGTGCCAGCAGCCTCCAGGCGACCTCTGGAAACACCATATATTTT	CASSLQATSGNTIYF
once	TRBD1	TRBV4-1	TRBJ1-5	TGCGCCAGCAGCCAAGATCTGAATTGGGGACAGGGGCAGAATCAGCCCCAGCATTTT	CASSQDLNWGQGQNQPQHF
-	TRBD1	TRBV23-1	TRBJ2-5	TGCGCCAGCAGTTCCCTCCCGGGACAGGGGATTGCGGGTGAGACCCAGTACTTC	CASSSLPGQGIAGETQYF
few	-	TRBV15	TRBJ1-5	TGTGCCACCAGCAGGAGAGGGGGTCCGAGCAATCAGCCCCAGCATTTT	CATSRRGGPSNQPQHF
-	-	TRBV29-1	TRBJ2-1	TGCAGCGTTGTTAATGCGGTAAGCTCCTACAATGAGCAGTTCTTC	CSVVNAVSSYNEQFF
-	TRBD1	TRBV11-2	TRBJ2-7	TGTGCCAGCAGCTCCGGGACAGGGCCCTACGAGCAGTACTTC	CASSSGTGPYEQYF
-	-	TRBV7-2	TRBJ2-3	TGTGCCAGCACGAGGGACTCATTTGCAGATACGCAGTATTTT	CASTRDSFADTQYF
-	-	TRBV6-1	TRBJ2-7	TGTGCCAGCAGTGAAGCGCGAAGTCGATATGCCTACGAGCAGTACTTC	CASSEARSRYAYEQYF
-	TRBD2	TRBV5-1	TRBJ2-7	TGCGCCAGCAGCGGGACTAGCGGGAGATACTACGAGCAGTACTTC	CASSGTSGRYYEQYF